Each of the 18 T cell receptor beta chains below was sequenced from the same sample in a study of control samples from healthy donors and cancer patients. The data were produced by immunoSEQ multiplex PCR, yet TCRdb's version contains in-frame clones alone and is incomplete. The sample lists about 150,000 clones, 93% occurring once. The material sequenced was blood. The receptors were gathered from a man aged 50-60 years in good health.

The CDR3 DNA is TGTGCCACCAGCCTCCGGGAGACTAACTATGGCTACACCTTC. Residues: CATSLRETNYGYTF. V is TRBV15 and J is TRBJ1-2; no reliable D call. The V end lost 5 bases, the J end lost 0 bases, and 10 bases lay between the germline ends. The germline gives CDR1 LNHNV, CDR2 YYDKDF (reference sequence). The CDR3 covers 14 residues.

CDR3 amino acids: CATATWDMETQYF. The CDR3, as DNA: TGCGCCACCGCGACTTGGGACATGGAGACCCAGTACTTC. The V call is TRBV10-2, the J call TRBJ2-5; maybe TRBD1 (6 bases). The V end lost 10 bases, the J end lost 5 bases, and 17 bases lay between the germline ends. The germline CDR1 and CDR2 sequences are WSHSY and SAAADI. The CDR3 runs 13 residues.

The V gene is TRBV28, the J gene TRBJ2-5; 10 nucleotides agree with TRBD1. Per germline, CDR1 MDHEN and CDR2 SYDVKM. V dropped 8 bases and J dropped 5; count of bases not matched to a gene: 11. The CDR3 sequence is 15 residues long. CDR3 region: CASGRTGGWGETQYF. DNA of the CDR3: TGTGCCAGCGGCAGGACAGGGGGTTGGGGGGAGACCCAGTACTTC.

CDR3 residues: CASRGGGNYGYTF. The CDR3, as DNA: TGTGCCAGCAGGGGGGGCGGCAACTATGGCTACACCTTC. The chain employs TRBV27 and TRBJ1-2, with D tentatively TRBD1 (6 bases). The CDR3 is 13 amino acids. CDR1 and CDR2 from the germline V gene are MNHEY and SMNVEV (reference sequence). Trimming shortened V by 6 bases and J by 2 bases, and 10 bases separated the two germline ends.

The sample holds a few counts of this clone. The chain uses TRBV7-2 and TRBJ2-4, with D unclear. Per the germline V gene, CDR1 is SGHTA and CDR2 is FQGNSA. The CDR3 length is 14 residues. The V and J ends lost 2 bases and 6 bases respectively, with 11 bases between them. This CDR3 is CASSLSSAVNIQYF. The CDR3 nucleotides read TGTGCCAGCAGCTTATCGTCAGCAGTAAACATTCAGTACTTC.

The CDR3: CASSSLRGQGTGELFF. The CDR3 DNA reads as TGTGCCAGCTCATCATTACGAGGACAGGGCACCGGGGAGCTGTTTTTT. V and J are TRBV18 and TRBJ2-2, with 8 bases lining up with TRBD1. Germline CDR1 reads KGHSH; CDR2 reads LQKENI. The CDR3 loop spans 16 amino acids. J was trimmed by 4 bases and V by 5 bases; bases with no gene match: 9.

The rearrangement joins TRBV6-5 to TRBJ1-5; D not certain. The CDR3 length is 12 residues. Trimming removed 4 bases from V and 4 bases from J, with 5 bases in between. The germline CDR1 and CDR2 sequences are MNHEY and SVGAGI. The CDR3 sequence is CASSSLNQPQHF. The CDR3, as DNA: TGTGCCAGCAGTTCCCTTAATCAGCCCCAGCATTTT.

The V gene is TRBV29-1, the J gene TRBJ2-3, with TRBD1 matching 8 bases. V shed 7 bases, J shed 4 bases, and the junction held 4 bases outside the gene matches. The germline CDR1 and CDR2 sequences are SQVTM and ANQGSEA. CDR3 length: 12 amino acids. CDR3 in amino acids: CSARTGPDTQYF. The CDR3 DNA follows: TGCAGCGCCCGGACAGGGCCAGATACGCAGTATTTT.

V usage is TRBV18 and J usage is TRBJ2-5; possible D gene TRBD1, 6 bases. Germline loops: CDR1 KGHSH, CDR2 LQKENI. The CDR3 runs to 12 residues. The V end lost 3 bases, the J end lost 7 bases, and 9 bases lay between the germline ends. CDR3 nucleotide sequence: TGTGCCAGCTCACCCGACAGGTGGACCCAGTACTTC. It encodes CASSPDRWTQYF.

V usage is TRBV11-2 and J usage is TRBJ2-4; D gene uncertain. Germline V CDR1 and CDR2: SGHAT, FQNNGV. The CDR3 extends over 14 amino acids. V gave up 0 bases and J gave up 8 bases, with 11 bases separating them. DNA of the CDR3: TGTGCCAGCAGCTTAGATTTGGGCGGAGACATTCAGTACTTC. This codes for CASSLDLGGDIQYF.

This chain uses TRBV7-2 with TRBJ2-7; D is perhaps TRBD1 (7 bases). The CDR3 sequence is 17 residues long. The V gene lost 3 bases and the J gene lost 5 bases, with 23 bases spanning the gap. The germline CDR1 and CDR2 sequences are SGHTA and FQGNSA. The CDR3 sequence is CASSFFFKTGRSNEQYF. The CDR3, as DNA: TGTGCCAGCAGCTTTTTTTTCAAGACAGGGAGGTCTAACGAGCAGTACTTC.

This clone was found once. This chain links TRBV12-2 with TRBJ2-1; the listed D gene, TRBD2, was not tested against the DNA. TRBV12-2 is marked as a pseudogene. This CDR3 is built from 15 residues. CDR3 DNA: TGTGCAGCGCGAGCTTGGGGACTTACCTACAATGAGCAGTTCTTC. Protein sequence: CAARAWGLTYNEQFF.

The genes are TRBV7-9 and TRBJ2-3; the D call may be TRBD1 or TRBD2 (5 bases each). This CDR3 has 16 amino acids. The V end lost 4 bases, the J end lost 0 bases, and 14 bases lay between the germline ends. In germline, CDR1 is SEHNR, CDR2 FQNEAQ (reference sequence). The CDR3 DNA sequence: TGTGCCAGCAGCTCCCGGGGCGGGTTTAGCACAGATACGCAGTATTTT. This codes for CASSSRGGFSTDTQYF.

V and J are TRBV29-1 and TRBJ2-5; no definite D call. Germline V gene data show CDR1 as SQVTM and CDR2 as ANQGSEA. Between the trimmed V and J ends, which lost 1 base and 0 bases, there was a span of 3 bases. CDR3 size: 12 residues. The CDR3 sequence is CSVEGNQETQYF. The CDR3 DNA follows: TGCAGCGTTGAAGGCAACCAAGAGACCCAGTACTTC.

The chain uses TRBV3-1 (or the pseudogene TRBV3-2) and TRBJ2-3; 7 bases agree with TRBD2. Losses at the gene ends were 3 bases for V and 1 base for J; bases not matched to a gene: 7. The CDR3 is 16 residues long. CDR1 is LGHDT and CDR2 is YNNKEL in the germline V gene (reference sequence). The CDR3 region is CASSQGGRQGTDTQYF. The DNA for the CDR3 is TGTGCCAGCAGCCAGGGAGGGAGACAAGGCACAGATACGCAGTATTTT.

The rearrangement links TRBV6-5 to TRBJ1-4; 7 nucleotides match TRBD1. The trim removed 6 bases at V and 7 bases at J, leaving 5 bases unmatched. The germline V gene encodes CDR1 MNHEY and CDR2 SVGAGI. The CDR3 contains 13 residues. CDR3 coding DNA: TGTGCCAGCAGCTTGACAGGGCGTGAAAAACTGTTTTTT. The encoded protein is CASSLTGREKLFF.

The rearrangement uses TRBV28 and TRBJ1-2, with D maybe TRBD1 (5 bases). CDR3 size: 12 residues. Deletions cut 6 bases from V and 10 bases from J, with 15 bases between. Germline V lookup: CDR1 MDHEN, CDR2 SYDVKM. In DNA form, the CDR3 reads TGTGCCAGCAGCCCGCCAGCCGGGACCTACACCTTC. It translates to CASSPPAGTYTF.

This chain joins TRBV28 and TRBJ2-3; 8 nucleotides line up with TRBD2. The CDR3 is made up of 14 amino acids. V was clipped by 6 bases and J by 8 bases; unmatched bases: 10. Germline CDR1 MDHEN, CDR2 SYDVKM. The chain's CDR3 is CASRKSGRTITQYF. CDR3 bases: TGTGCCAGCAGAAAAAGCGGGAGAACAATTACGCAGTATTTT.